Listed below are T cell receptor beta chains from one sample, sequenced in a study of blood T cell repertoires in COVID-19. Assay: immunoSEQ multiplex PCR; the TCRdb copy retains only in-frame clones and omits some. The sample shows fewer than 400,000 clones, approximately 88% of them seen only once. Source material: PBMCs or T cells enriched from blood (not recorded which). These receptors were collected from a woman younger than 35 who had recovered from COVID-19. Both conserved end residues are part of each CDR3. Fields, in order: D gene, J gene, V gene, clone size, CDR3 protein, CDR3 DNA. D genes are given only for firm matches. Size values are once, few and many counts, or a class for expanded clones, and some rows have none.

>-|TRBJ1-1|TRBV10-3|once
CAIRRQDGEAFF
TGTGCCATCAGGAGACAGGACGGAGAAGCTTTCTTT
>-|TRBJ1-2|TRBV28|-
CASSPVLQTGGRDYGYTF
TGTGCCAGCAGTCCCGTACTACAGACTGGGGGCAGAGACTATGGCTACACCTTC
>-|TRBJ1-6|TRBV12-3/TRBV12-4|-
CASRIQDSPLHF
TGTGCCAGCAGGATACAGGATTCACCCCTCCACTTT
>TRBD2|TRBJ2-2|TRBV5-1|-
CASSLVLAGGTGELFF
TGCGCCAGCAGCTTGGTACTAGCGGGAGGTACCGGGGAGCTGTTTTTT
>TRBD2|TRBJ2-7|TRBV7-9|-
CASSWGGLEVYEQYF
TGTGCCAGCAGCTGGGGGGGACTAGAAGTGTACGAGCAGTACTTC
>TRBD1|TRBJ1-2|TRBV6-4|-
CASSDSPTGTNGYTF
TGTGCCAGCAGTGACTCTCCGACAGGGACCAATGGCTACACCTTC
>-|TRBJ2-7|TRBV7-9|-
CASSSLYEQYF
TGTGCCAGCAGCTCCCTTTACGAGCAGTACTTC
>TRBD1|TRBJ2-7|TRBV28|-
CASRGTGIYEQYF
TGTGCCAGCAGGGGGACAGGGATCTACGAGCAGTACTTC
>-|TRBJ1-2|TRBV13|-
CASSLGHYGYTF
TGTGCCAGCAGCTTGGGGCACTATGGCTACACCTTC
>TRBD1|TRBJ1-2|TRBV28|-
CASSFRGRGYTF
TGTGCCAGCAGTTTTAGGGGGCGAGGCTACACCTTC
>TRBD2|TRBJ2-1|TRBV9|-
CASSERTSGTNEQFF
TGTGCCAGCAGCGAGCGGACTAGCGGGACCAATGAGCAGTTCTTC
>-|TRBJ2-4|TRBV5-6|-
CASSSEGANIQYF
TGTGCCAGCAGCTCGGAGGGAGCGAACATTCAGTACTTC
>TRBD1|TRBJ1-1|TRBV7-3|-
CASSLHPGQYTEAFF
TGTGCCAGCAGCCTCCATCCGGGACAGTACACTGAAGCTTTCTTT
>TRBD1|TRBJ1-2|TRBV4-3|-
CASSQVVTGDSYTF
TGCGCCAGCAGCCAAGTGGTTACAGGGGATAGCTACACCTTC
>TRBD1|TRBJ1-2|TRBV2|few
CACRDREANYGYTF
TGTGCCTGTAGAGACAGGGAAGCTAACTATGGCTACACCTTC
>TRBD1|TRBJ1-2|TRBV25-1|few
CASSQTGGADYGYTF
TGTGCCAGCTCCCAAACAGGGGGCGCGGACTATGGCTACACCTTC
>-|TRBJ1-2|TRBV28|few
CASYSGIPNYGYTF
TGTGCCAGCTATTCAGGGATCCCTAACTATGGCTACACCTTC
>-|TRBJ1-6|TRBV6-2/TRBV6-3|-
CASSYQQATSSYNSPLHF
TGTGCCAGCAGTTACCAACAGGCAACCAGCTCCTATAATTCACCCCTCCACTTT
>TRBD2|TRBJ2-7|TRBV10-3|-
CAIGGTSGRSYEQYF
TGTGCCATCGGGGGGACTAGCGGGCGATCCTACGAGCAGTACTTC
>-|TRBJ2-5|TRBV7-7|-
CASSLGRQGMETQYF
TGTGCCAGCAGCTTAGGCAGGCAGGGAATGGAGACCCAGTACTTC
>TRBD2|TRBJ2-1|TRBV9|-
CASSSPGLARNEQFF
TGTGCCAGCAGCTCACCGGGACTAGCGAGGAATGAGCAGTTCTTC
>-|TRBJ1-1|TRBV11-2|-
CASSLEQGTEAFF
TGTGCCAGCAGCTTAGAACAGGGAACTGAAGCTTTCTTT
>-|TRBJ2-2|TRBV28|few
CASSSNYRGELFF
TGTGCCAGCAGTTCTAACTACAGGGGGGAGCTGTTTTTT
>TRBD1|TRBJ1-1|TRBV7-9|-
CASSLGQGALF
TGTGCCAGCAGCTTAGGACAGGGGGCGTTGTTT
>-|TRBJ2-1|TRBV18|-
CASSPGAAEQFF
TGTGCCAGCTCACCGGGAGCGGCTGAGCAGTTCTTC
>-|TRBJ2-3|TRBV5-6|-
CASSLDTGTVTQYF
TGTGCCAGCAGCTTAGACACAGGGACCGTTACGCAGTATTTT
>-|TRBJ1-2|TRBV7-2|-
CASSLEVQTYGYTF
TGTGCCAGCAGCTTAGAGGTACAGACCTATGGCTACACCTTC
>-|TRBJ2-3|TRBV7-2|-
CASSLVRSGRGLDTQYF
TGTGCCAGCAGCTTAGTACGGTCAGGCCGAGGACTAGATACGCAGTATTTT